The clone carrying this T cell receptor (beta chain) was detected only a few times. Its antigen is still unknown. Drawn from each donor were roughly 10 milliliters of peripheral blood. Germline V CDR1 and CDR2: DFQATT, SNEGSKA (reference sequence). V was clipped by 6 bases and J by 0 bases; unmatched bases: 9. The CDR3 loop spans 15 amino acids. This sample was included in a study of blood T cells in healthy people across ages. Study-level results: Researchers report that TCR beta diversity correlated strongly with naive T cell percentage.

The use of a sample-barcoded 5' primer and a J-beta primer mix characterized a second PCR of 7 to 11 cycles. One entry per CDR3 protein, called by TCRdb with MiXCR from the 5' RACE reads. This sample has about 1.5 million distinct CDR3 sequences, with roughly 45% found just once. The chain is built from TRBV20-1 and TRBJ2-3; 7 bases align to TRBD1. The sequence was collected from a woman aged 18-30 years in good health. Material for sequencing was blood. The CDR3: CSATNRGRSTDTQYF. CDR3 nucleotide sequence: TGCAGTGCGACTAACAGGGGAAGGAGCACAGATACGCAGTATTTT.